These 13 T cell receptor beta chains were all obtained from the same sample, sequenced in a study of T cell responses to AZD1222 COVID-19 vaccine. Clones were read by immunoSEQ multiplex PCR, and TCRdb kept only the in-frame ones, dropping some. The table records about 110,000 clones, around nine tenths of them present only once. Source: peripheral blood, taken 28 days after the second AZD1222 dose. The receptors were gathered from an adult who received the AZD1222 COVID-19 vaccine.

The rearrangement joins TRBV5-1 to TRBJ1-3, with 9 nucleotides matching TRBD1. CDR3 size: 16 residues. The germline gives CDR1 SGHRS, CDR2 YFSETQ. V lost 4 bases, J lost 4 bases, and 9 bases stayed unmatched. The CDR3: CASSPRTGVSGNTIYF. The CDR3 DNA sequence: TGCGCCAGCAGCCCCAGGACAGGGGTCTCCGGAAACACCATATATTTT.

The CDR3 loop is CASSPVGTGELFF. CDR3 coding DNA: TGTGCCAGCTCACCGGTAGGCACCGGGGAGCTGTTTTTT. The chain couples TRBV18 to TRBJ2-2; D gene ambiguous. Germline V gene data show CDR1 as KGHSH and CDR2 as LQKENI. The CDR3 has 13 residues. The V end was cut by 3 bases, the J end by 4 bases, with 6 bases between.

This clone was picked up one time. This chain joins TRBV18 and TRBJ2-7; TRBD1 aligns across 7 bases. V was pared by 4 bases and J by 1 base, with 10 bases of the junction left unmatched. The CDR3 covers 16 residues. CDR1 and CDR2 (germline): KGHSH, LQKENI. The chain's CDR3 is CASSLSPVQGSYEQYF. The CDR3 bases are TGTGCCAGCTCACTTTCACCGGTACAGGGGTCCTACGAGCAGTACTTC.

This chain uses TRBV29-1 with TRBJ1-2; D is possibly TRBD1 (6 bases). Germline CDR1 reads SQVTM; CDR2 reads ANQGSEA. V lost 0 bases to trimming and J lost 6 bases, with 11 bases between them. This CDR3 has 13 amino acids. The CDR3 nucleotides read TGCAGCGTTGAAGATGACAGGCTGAATGGCTACACCTTC. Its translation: CSVEDDRLNGYTF.

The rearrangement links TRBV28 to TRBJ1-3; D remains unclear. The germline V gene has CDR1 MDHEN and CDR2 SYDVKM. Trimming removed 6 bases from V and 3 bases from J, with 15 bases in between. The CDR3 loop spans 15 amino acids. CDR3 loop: CASSPDSFLGNTIYF. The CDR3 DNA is TGTGCCAGCAGCCCGGACTCCTTTCTTGGAAACACCATATATTTT. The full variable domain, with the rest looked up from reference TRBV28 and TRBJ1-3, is DVKVTQSSRYLVKRTGEKVFLECVQDMDHENMFWYRQDPGLGLRLIYFSYDVKMKEKGDIPEGYSVSREKKERFSLILESASTNQTSMYLCASSPDSFLGNTIYFGEGSWLTVV.

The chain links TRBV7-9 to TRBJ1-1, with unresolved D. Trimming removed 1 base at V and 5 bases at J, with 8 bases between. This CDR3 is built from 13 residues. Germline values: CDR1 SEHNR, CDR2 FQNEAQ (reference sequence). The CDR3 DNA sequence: TGTGCCAGCAGCTTAGAGGTGGGAACTGAAGCTTTCTTT. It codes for CASSLEVGTEAFF.

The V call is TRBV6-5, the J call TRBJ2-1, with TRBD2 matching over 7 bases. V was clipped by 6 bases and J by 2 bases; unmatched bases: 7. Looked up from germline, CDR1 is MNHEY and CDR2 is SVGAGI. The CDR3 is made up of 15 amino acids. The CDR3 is CASRPGLEAYNEQFF. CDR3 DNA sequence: TGTGCCAGCAGGCCCGGACTAGAGGCCTACAATGAGCAGTTCTTC.

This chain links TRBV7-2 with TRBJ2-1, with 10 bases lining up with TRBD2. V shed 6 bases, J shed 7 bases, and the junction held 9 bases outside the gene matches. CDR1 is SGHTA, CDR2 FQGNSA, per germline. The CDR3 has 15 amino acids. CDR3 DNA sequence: TGTGCCAGCAGAGCTCTAGCGGGAGTGGGTAATGAGCAGTTCTTC. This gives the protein CASRALAGVGNEQFF.

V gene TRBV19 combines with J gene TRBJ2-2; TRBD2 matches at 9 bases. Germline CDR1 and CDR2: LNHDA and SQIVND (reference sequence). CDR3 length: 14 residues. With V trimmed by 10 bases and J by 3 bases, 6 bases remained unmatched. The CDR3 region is CATLAGVYTGELFF. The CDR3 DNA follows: TGTGCCACCTTAGCGGGAGTGTACACCGGGGAGCTGTTTTTT.

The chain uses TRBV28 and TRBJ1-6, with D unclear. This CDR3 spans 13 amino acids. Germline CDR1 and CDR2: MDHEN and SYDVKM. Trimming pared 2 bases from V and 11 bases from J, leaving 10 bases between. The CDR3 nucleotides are TGTGCCAGCAGTTTAGGTCCCCGGGCACCCCTCCACTTT. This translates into CASSLGPRAPLHF.

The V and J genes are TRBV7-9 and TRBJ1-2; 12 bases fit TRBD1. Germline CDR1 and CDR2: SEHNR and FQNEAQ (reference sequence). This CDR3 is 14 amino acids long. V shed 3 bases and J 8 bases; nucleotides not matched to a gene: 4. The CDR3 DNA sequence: TGTGCCAGCAGCTTTGGGACAGGGGGCGACGGCTACACCTTC. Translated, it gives CASSFGTGGDGYTF.

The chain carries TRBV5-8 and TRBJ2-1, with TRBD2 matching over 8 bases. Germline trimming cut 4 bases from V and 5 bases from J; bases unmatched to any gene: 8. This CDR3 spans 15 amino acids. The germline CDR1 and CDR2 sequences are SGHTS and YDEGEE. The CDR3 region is CASSLGLARDNEQFF. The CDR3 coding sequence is TGTGCCAGCAGCCTAGGACTAGCCCGAGACAATGAGCAGTTCTTC.

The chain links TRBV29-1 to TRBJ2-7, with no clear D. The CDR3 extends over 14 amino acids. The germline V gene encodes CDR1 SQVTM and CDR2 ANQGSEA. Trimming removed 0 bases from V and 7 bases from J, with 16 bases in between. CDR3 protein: CSVEDQEKRKEQYF. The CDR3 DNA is TGCAGCGTTGAAGATCAGGAGAAGCGAAAGGAGCAGTACTTC.